These 28 T cell receptor beta chains share one sample of origin, sequenced in a study of molecular identifiers for immune sequencing clone quantification. TCRdb used MiXCR to reprocess the PCR reads, holding one entry per CDR3 protein. The data hold 600,000 to 650,000 distinct CDR3 sequences, with 20% observed a single time. The sequenced material came from naive CD8+ T cells from blood, with Jurkat cell RNA spiked in. Subset reported: FACS-sorted CD8+CD4-CCR7+CD45RA+ naive T cells. These receptors were taken from a human donor in good health. Some libraries in this study had Jurkat cell RNA spiked in.

In this sample, this clonotype turned up many times. This chain links TRBV6-2 or TRBV6-3 with TRBJ1-2, with D tentatively TRBD1 (6 bases). Between the trimmed V and J ends, which lost 0 bases and 3 bases, there was a span of 14 bases. Germline loops: CDR1 MNHEY, CDR2 SVGEGT. The CDR3 is 16 residues long. The CDR3 nucleotides are TGTGCCAGCAGTTACTCGATATATCGGACAGACTATGGCTACACCTTC. Its translation: CASSYSIYRTDYGYTF.

V gene TRBV6-1 combines with J gene TRBJ2-5, with D perhaps matching TRBD2 (6 bases). V lost 2 bases to trimming and J lost 5 bases, with 12 bases between them. CDR1 is MNHNS and CDR2 is SASEGT in the germline V gene. The CDR3 is 14 residues long. CDR3 coding DNA: TGTGCCAGCAGTGAACTAGCACGGGGGGAGACCCAGTACTTC. Its translation: CASSELARGETQYF.

This clonotype showed up just once. The CDR3 loop reads CASSQVQRRGRVSPLHF. CDR3 coding DNA: TGTGCCAGCAGCCAAGTACAGAGGAGGGGGCGAGTTTCACCCCTCCACTTT. The rearrangement links TRBV3-2 to TRBJ1-6; the table's TRBD1 call for D was not verified on the DNA. TRBV3-2 is a pseudogene segment. This CDR3 has 17 amino acids.

A remark on this clonotype: Being one base from a much bigger clone, this may be a read error. No conserved phenylalanine or tryptophan is present at the end of the CDR3, so a read error is the likely explanation. The chain joins TRBV28 to TRBJ1-1; D is uncertain. Germline V gives CDR1 MDHEN, CDR2 SYDVKM. V was shortened by 5 bases and J by 2 bases, with 15 bases between the two germline ends. This CDR3 has 15 amino acids. Here the CDR3 DNA reads TGTGCCAGCAGTCCCGGGCCGGACCTTAACACTGAAGCTTTCTTG. It encodes CASSPGPDLNTEAFL.

Comments on this clonotype: A much more abundant neighbour one base away suggests this may be a read error. In nucleotides, the CDR3 is TGTGCCAGCAGCTTTAGGCAGGGGGTGGACGTTAATAGCAATCAGCCCCAGCATTTT. It specifies CASSFRQGVDVNSNQPQHF. The chain uses TRBV7-8 and TRBJ1-5; 7 bases line up with TRBD1. This CDR3 has 19 residues. V shed 3 bases and J 0 bases; nucleotides not matched to a gene: 14. Germline CDR1 SGHVS, CDR2 FQNEAQ.

This clonotype was observed many times. The CDR3 here is CSARFSLGDTQYF. For the CDR3, the DNA is TGCAGTGCTAGATTTAGCCTCGGGGATACGCAGTATTTT. The chain joins TRBV20-1 to TRBJ2-3; D remains ambiguous. The CDR3 is 13 amino acids. V lost 2 bases to trimming and J lost 6 bases, with 12 bases between them. Per the germline V gene, CDR1 is DFQATT and CDR2 is SNEGSKA (reference sequence).

This clonotype was detected only a few times. This rearrangement joins TRBV5-3 to TRBJ2-2, with D tentatively TRBD1 or TRBD2 (7 bases each). TRBV5-3 belongs to the ORF category, with a function that is uncertain. The CDR3 has 16 amino acids. V was pared by 8 bases and J by 4 bases, with 21 bases between. CDR3 amino acids: CASSGENRGGTGELFF. The CDR3 DNA reads as TGTGCCAGCAGCGGGGAAAACAGGGGTGGCACCGGGGAGCTGTTTTTT.

At least ten counts were recorded for this clonotype. The chain couples TRBV6-6 to TRBJ2-7; no clear D gene. Germline-derived CDR1 and CDR2 are MNHNY and SVGAGI (reference sequence). V shed 6 bases and J shed 2 bases, with 11 bases lying between them. The CDR3 runs to 13 residues. As DNA, the CDR3 is TGTGCCAGCAGGAAGGACCGGCCCTACGAGCAGTACTTC. Translation gives CASRKDRPYEQYF.

At least ten counts were recorded for this clonotype. The chain employs TRBV6-2 or TRBV6-3 and TRBJ1-2; D may be TRBD1 (5 bases). The V end was cut by 6 bases, the J end by 3 bases, with 11 bases between. The CDR3 runs 13 residues. Germline CDR1 MNHEY, CDR2 SVGEGT. CDR3 region: CASRHGTDYGYTF. The CDR3 DNA follows: TGTGCCAGCAGACACGGGACGGACTATGGCTACACCTTC.

This clonotype has a single count. This clone may be a read error of a much larger clone one base away. J is TRBJ1-1 and V is TRBV3-1; D ambiguous. Germline CDR1 is LGHDT and CDR2 is YNNKEL (reference sequence). The V and J ends lost 0 bases and 4 bases respectively, with 15 bases between them. This CDR3 has 16 amino acids. This CDR3 is CASSQDALRVGTEAFF. CDR3 nucleotides: TGTGCCAGCAGCCAAGATGCGCTCCGTGTGGGCACTGAAGCTTTCTTT.

The gene calls are TRBV19 and TRBJ2-7, with D uncertain. V gave up 2 bases and J gave up 3 bases, with 8 bases separating them. Germline values: CDR1 LNHDA, CDR2 SQIVND (reference sequence). The CDR3 length is 13 residues. CDR3 sequence (DNA): TGTGCCAGTAGTATATCCCCCGACTACGAGCAGTACTTC. Translating gives CASSISPDYEQYF.

Concerning this clonotype: Given a much more abundant clone one base away, this may be a read error. The V and J genes are TRBV13 and TRBJ2-4; D is perhaps TRBD1 (5 bases). Trimming stripped 5 bases from V and 12 bases from J, with 17 bases between. Per the germline V gene, CDR1 is PRHDT and CDR2 is FYEKMQ (reference sequence). The CDR3 consists of 13 residues. CDR3 region: CASSPRLEDTQYF. CDR3 in DNA: TGTGCCAGCAGCCCCCGCCTAGAGGACACTCAGTACTTC.

This clonotype was observed at least ten times. The gene calls are TRBV7-9 and TRBJ2-3; 10 nucleotides align to TRBD2. Germline V gene sequence: CDR1 SEHNR, CDR2 FQNEAQ (reference sequence). The CDR3 spans 17 residues. Unmatched junction bases numbered 13, after V lost 8 bases and J lost 2 bases. The CDR3 reads CASRGTSAAAVTDTQYF. Written as DNA, the CDR3 is TGTGCCAGCCGTGGGACTAGCGCGGCCGCTGTCACAGATACGCAGTATTTT.

V gene TRBV21-1 combines with J gene TRBJ2-3. TRBV21-1 is a known pseudogene. The CDR3 runs to 13 residues. The CDR3 nucleotides read TGTGCCAGCAGCTCGACGGCGGCAGATACGCAGTATTTT. This gives the protein CASSSTAADTQYF.

This chain links TRBV2 with TRBJ2-1, with TRBD1 matching 8 bases. The ends lost 5 bases at V and 0 bases at J; junction bases unmatched: 9. The CDR3 spans 17 residues. Germline V CDR1 and CDR2: SNHLY, FYNNEI. CDR3 region: CASSYSTGASSYNEQFF. The CDR3 DNA reads TGTGCCAGCAGTTATTCGACAGGGGCTAGCTCCTACAATGAGCAGTTCTTC.

This clonotype occurred a few times. V usage is TRBV5-5 and J usage is TRBJ2-7; 7 bases map to TRBD2. Germline V lookup: CDR1 SGHKS, CDR2 YYEKEE (reference sequence). Unmatched junction bases numbered 6, after V lost 2 bases and J lost 4 bases. This CDR3 comprises 14 residues. The CDR3 protein is CASSFGWGGYEQYF. The CDR3 nucleotides read TGTGCCAGCAGCTTCGGGTGGGGGGGGTACGAGCAGTACTTC.

This clonotype showed up just a few times. V and J are TRBV7-9 and TRBJ2-3; 8 bases are shared with TRBD2. This CDR3 is 17 amino acids long. CDR1 is SEHNR, CDR2 FQNEAQ, per germline (reference sequence). V was clipped by 7 bases and J by 6 bases; unmatched bases: 18. The CDR3 sequence is CASTLPGPAGVSDTQYF. The CDR3 DNA reads as TGTGCCAGCACCCTCCCCGGCCCAGCGGGAGTTTCGGATACGCAGTATTTT.

To note about this clonotype: With a much larger clone just one base away, this may be a read error. V is TRBV7-9 and J is TRBJ2-7; D unresolved. Trimming shortened V by 5 bases and J by 6 bases, and 14 bases separated the two germline ends. Germline V gives CDR1 SEHNR, CDR2 FQNEAQ (reference sequence). This CDR3 is built from 13 residues. The chain's CDR3 is CASSPQASCEQYF. The CDR3 nucleotides read TGTGCCAGCAGCCCTCAAGCCAGCTGCGAGCAGTACTTC.

On this clonotype itself: A much larger clone sits a single nucleotide away, making a read error possible. A read error is likely, as this CDR3 ends without the conserved phenylalanine or tryptophan. The genes are TRBV12-3 or TRBV12-4 and TRBJ2-3; no definite D call. The V end was cut by 3 bases, the J end by 0 bases, with 13 bases between. The CDR3 length is 16 residues. CDR3 in DNA: TGTGCCAGCAGTTTTTCCAGGATCACTAGCACAGATACGCAGTATCTT. Its translation is CASSFSRITSTDTQYL.

This clonotype was observed many times. The chain has TRBV28 and TRBJ1-1, with D unclear. Trimming shortened V by 4 bases and J by 0 bases, and 6 bases separated the two germline ends. Per germline, CDR1 MDHEN and CDR2 SYDVKM. The CDR3 has 13 amino acids. CDR3 sequence: CASSSFLNTEAFF. The CDR3 DNA reads as TGTGCCAGCAGTTCGTTCTTGAACACTGAAGCTTTCTTT.

The chain combines TRBV30 with TRBJ2-3; maybe TRBD1 (6 bases). The CDR3 contains 15 residues. The V and J ends lost 5 bases and 0 bases respectively, with 15 bases between them. Per germline, CDR1 GTSNPN and CDR2 SVGIG (reference sequence). In DNA, the CDR3 is TGTGCCTGGGGTGGGGGACACCGTAGCACAGATACGCAGTATTTT. Amino acid sequence: CAWGGGHRSTDTQYF.

This clonotype was seen a few times. The chain joins TRBV27 to TRBJ2-5, with TRBD1 matching 7 bases. J gave up 9 bases and V 2 bases, and 3 bases lay outside the gene matches. The CDR3 is 12 amino acids. CDR1 is MNHEY and CDR2 is SMNVEV in the germline V gene (reference sequence). The CDR3 DNA reads TGTGCCAGCAGTTTAACGGGACAGCCCCAGTACTTC. It yields the protein CASSLTGQPQYF.

This clonotype was found many times. This chain joins TRBV28 and TRBJ2-5; 7 bases line up with TRBD2. V lost 3 bases and J lost 2; bases outside the gene matches: 6. Looked up from germline, CDR1 is MDHEN and CDR2 is SYDVKM. The CDR3 loop spans 15 amino acids. CDR3 bases: TGTGCCAGCAGTTTGTGGGGGGAGGGGCAAGAGACCCAGTACTTC. Protein sequence: CASSLWGEGQETQYF. The full variable domain, in which reference TRBV28 and TRBJ2-5 provide the parts outside the CDR3, is DVKVTQSSRYLVKRTGEKVFLECVQDMDHENMFWYRQDPGLGLRLIYFSYDVKMKEKGDIPEGYSVSREKKERFSLILESASTNQTSMYLCASSLWGEGQETQYFGPGTRLLVL.

Concerning this clonotype: A junction end diverges from the germline sequence, so it may reflect a read error. V usage is TRBV6-5 and J usage is TRBJ2-1; D call uncertain. This CDR3 is 14 amino acids long. Germline CDR1 is MNHEY and CDR2 is SVGAGI. CDR3 coding DNA: TGTGCCAGCAGTTACTACAGCTCCTACAATGAGCAGTCCTTC. It codes for CASSYYSSYNEQSF.

This clonotype was counted ten times or more. The V and J genes are TRBV13 and TRBJ2-5; D is ambiguous. The CDR3 runs 13 residues. Trimming stripped 5 bases from V and 8 bases from J, with 15 bases between. CDR1 is PRHDT, CDR2 FYEKMQ, per germline (reference sequence). CDR3 protein: CASSLRADVTQYF. The CDR3 DNA reads TGTGCCAGCAGCCTCCGGGCCGACGTCACCCAGTACTTC.

This clonotype showed up many times. The rearrangement links TRBV7-9 to TRBJ2-3, with 11 bases lining up with TRBD2. V lost 3 bases, J lost 2 bases, and 7 bases stayed unmatched. Germline assignment: CDR1 SEHNR and CDR2 FQNEAQ (reference sequence). The CDR3 totals 17 residues. The CDR3 reads CASSFSLAGGNTDTQYF. The CDR3 bases are TGTGCCAGCAGCTTCAGTCTAGCGGGAGGAAACACAGATACGCAGTATTTT.

The table lists this clonotype with many counts. The chain combines TRBV28 with TRBJ2-5; no clear D gene. The CDR3 totals 14 residues. Germline V lookup: CDR1 MDHEN, CDR2 SYDVKM. Trimming took 6 bases from V and 0 from J, leaving 11 bases between them. The CDR3 nucleotides read TGTGCCAGCAGCGAGCGCCTGTACCAAGAGACCCAGTACTTC. The encoded protein is CASSERLYQETQYF.

A remark on this clonotype: This may be a read error, as it is one base from a much larger clone. The CDR3 sequence is CASSEGTGYYVQYF. CDR3 DNA: TGTGCCAGCAGCGAGGGGACAGGGTACTACGTGCAGTACTTC. This chain uses TRBV9 with TRBJ2-7; 9 nucleotides align to TRBD1. This CDR3 is built from 14 residues. The V gene's germline CDR1 is SGDLS and CDR2 YYNGEE.